Listed here are 4 T cell receptor beta chains from one sample, sequenced in a study of blood T cell repertoires in COVID-19. Sequencing was performed with immunoSEQ multiplex PCR; in TCRdb, only in-frame clones are kept and a portion is missing. The profile covers under 80,000 clones, with around four fifths appearing a single time and 15% taken by the ten largest. Material for sequencing was peripheral blood. The receptors were sampled from a man in his fifties or sixties with COVID-19, enrolled during active disease.

The rearrangement links TRBV6-1 to TRBJ1-4; TRBD1 might be the D (5 bases). The V gene's germline CDR1 is MNHNS and CDR2 SASEGT. This CDR3 spans 15 amino acids. V shed 0 bases and J shed 7 bases, with 12 bases lying between them. CDR3 bases: TGTGCCAGCAGTGAAGCAAGGGGCGGGGTTGAAAAACTGTTTTTT. This gives the protein CASSEARGGVEKLFF.

J is TRBJ2-1 and V is TRBV18; possible D gene TRBD1, 6 bases. The CDR3 length is 15 residues. Germline-derived CDR1 and CDR2 are KGHSH and LQKENI. V shed 4 bases and J shed 1 base, with 11 bases lying between them. This chain's CDR3 is CASSHDRTSYNEQFF. The DNA for the CDR3 is TGTGCCAGCTCACACGACAGGACGTCCTACAATGAGCAGTTCTTC.

V usage is TRBV30 and J usage is TRBJ2-5, with D possibly matching TRBD2 (6 bases). The CDR3 covers 14 residues. Trimming left V 4 bases short and J 2 bases short, with 14 bases between. Per the germline V gene, CDR1 is GTSNPN and CDR2 is SVGIG (reference sequence). The CDR3 DNA reads as TGTGCCTGGACCAGAGGGCGGGAACAAGAGACCCAGTACTTC. Translation: CAWTRGREQETQYF.

J is TRBJ1-3 and V is TRBV3-1 (or the pseudogene TRBV3-2); D ambiguous. This CDR3 has 13 residues. Trimming removed 1 base at V and 4 bases at J, with 5 bases between. CDR1 is LGHDT and CDR2 is YNNKEL in the germline V gene (reference sequence). For the CDR3, the DNA is TGTGCCAGCAGCCAAGTGGCCGGAAACACCATATATTTT. Residues: CASSQVAGNTIYF.